Below, 12 T cell receptor beta chains from the same sample are listed, as sequenced in a study of brain metastases from non-small cell lung cancer. The table came from immunoSEQ multiplex PCR; TCRdb's copy has only in-frame clones and leaves some out. In the table there are roughly 4,500 clones, roughly 89% of which are singletons. The specimen was primary lung tumor tissue. The receptors originated from a donor at least 40 years old with non-small cell lung cancer.

Of note for this clone: Its ends do not fully match the called genes, so a read error is possible. The rearrangement links TRBV3-1 (or the pseudogene TRBV3-2) to TRBJ2-1; a weak D match, TRBD1 (5 bases). The CDR3 consists of 14 residues. The germline V gene has CDR1 LGHDT and CDR2 YNNKEL (reference sequence). DNA of the CDR3: TGTGTCAGCAGCCCATCCTACAGGAGCCATGAGCAGTTCTTC. Translation: CVSSPSYRSHEQFF.

This clone has just one count. V usage is TRBV14 and J usage is TRBJ2-3, with a weak D call TRBD2 (5 bases). The germline V gene has CDR1 SGHDN and CDR2 FVKESK. There are 19 residues in the CDR3. V was cut by 0 bases and J by 1 base, with 20 bases left in between. The CDR3 spells CASSQEWGERILGTDTQYF. CDR3 sequence (DNA): TGTGCCAGCAGCCAAGAGTGGGGAGAGAGGATTTTGGGCACAGATACGCAGTATTTT.

This sequence joins TRBV19 and TRBJ1-5; the D gene is possibly TRBD1 (6 bases). Germline CDR1 reads LNHDA; CDR2 reads SQIVND (reference sequence). The V and J ends lost 2 bases and 5 bases respectively, with 10 bases between them. The CDR3 has 14 residues. The CDR3 DNA is TGTGCCAGTAGTATACCTGGGGGGCATCAGCCCCAGCATTTT. It codes for CASSIPGGHQPQHF.

The J gene is TRBJ1-6, the V gene TRBV10-3, with 7 bases fitting TRBD1. V lost 3 bases to trimming and J lost 7 bases; unmatched junction nucleotides: 12. CDR1 and CDR2 from the germline V gene are ENHRY and SYGVKD. The CDR3 is 17 amino acids. CDR3 DNA sequence: TGTGCCATCAGTGACAGGGGGTCCAGCGCCGGCAATTCACCCCTCCACTTT. Translation gives CAISDRGSSAGNSPLHF.

As for this clone: Other DNA sequences in this specimen translate into the identical CDR3. The J gene is TRBJ1-1, the V gene TRBV28; unclear D gene. Trimming shortened V by 6 bases and J by 0 bases, and 8 bases separated the two germline ends. Germline V gene data show CDR1 as MDHEN and CDR2 as SYDVKM. CDR3 length: 13 amino acids. The DNA for the CDR3 is TGTGCCAGCAGCCTCTCTCTGAACACTGAAGCTTTCTTT. Encoded protein: CASSLSLNTEAFF.

The V call is TRBV12-3 or TRBV12-4, the J call TRBJ2-1, with D tentatively TRBD2 (7 bases). Trimming shortened V by 3 bases and J by 9 bases, and 12 bases separated the two germline ends. The CDR3 consists of 13 residues. The CDR3 loop is CASSLWEGVEQFF. CDR3 sequence (DNA): TGTGCCAGCAGTTTGTGGGAGGGGGTTGAGCAGTTCTTC.

This rearrangement joins TRBV10-3 to TRBJ1-4; no clear D gene. Trimming pared 3 bases from V and 8 bases from J, leaving 16 bases between. This CDR3 is 15 amino acids long. CDR1 and CDR2 (germline): ENHRY, SYGVKD. The CDR3 is CAISETSGLVEKLFF. The DNA of the CDR3 is TGTGCCATCAGTGAAACCAGTGGGTTGGTCGAAAAACTGTTTTTT.

This rearrangement joins TRBV24-1 to TRBJ1-3, with D perhaps TRBD1 (5 bases). The V and J ends lost 6 bases and 4 bases respectively, with 18 bases between them. Germline CDR1 reads KGHDR; CDR2 reads SFDVKD. The CDR3 extends over 16 amino acids. The CDR3 DNA follows: TGTGCCACCAGTCTGGGGCGGGTGGCGGGAGGAAACACCATATATTTT. Translation: CATSLGRVAGGNTIYF.

This chain connects TRBV7-8 to TRBJ1-6, with D perhaps matching TRBD1 (6 bases). Looked up from germline, CDR1 is SGHVS and CDR2 is FQNEAQ. The CDR3 length is 16 residues. Deletions cut 1 base from V and 7 bases from J, with 14 bases between. CDR3 sequence: CASSLEEGGTNSPLHF. CDR3 DNA: TGTGCCAGCAGCTTAGAGGAGGGGGGCACGAATTCACCCCTCCACTTT.

The chain joins TRBV2 to TRBJ1-1; TRBD1 aligns across 9 bases. The CDR3 loop spans 14 amino acids. V dropped 9 bases and J dropped 0; count of bases not matched to a gene: 5. Germline values: CDR1 SNHLY, CDR2 FYNNEI. As DNA, the CDR3 is TGTGCCAGTAGAAGACAGGGGGTGAACACTGAAGCTTTCTTT. As protein: CASRRQGVNTEAFF.

The chain combines TRBV2 with TRBJ2-5; a weak D match, TRBD2 (6 bases). V was clipped by 2 bases and J by 2 bases, with 12 bases between them. CDR1 and CDR2 (germline): SNHLY, FYNNEI. CDR3 length equals 15 residues. CDR3 sequence: CASSEWASEQETQYF. DNA for the CDR3: TGTGCCAGCAGTGAATGGGCTAGCGAGCAAGAGACCCAGTACTTC.

This clone was recorded only once. The rearrangement joins TRBV6-4 to TRBJ2-1, with 9 nucleotides matching TRBD2. The ends lost 2 bases at V and 6 bases at J; junction bases unmatched: 5. The CDR3 spans 15 residues. In germline, CDR1 is MRHNA, CDR2 SNTAGT. CDR3 DNA: TGTGCCAGCAGTGACAGCCTAGCGGGAAGCAATGAGCAGTTCTTC. It encodes CASSDSLAGSNEQFF.